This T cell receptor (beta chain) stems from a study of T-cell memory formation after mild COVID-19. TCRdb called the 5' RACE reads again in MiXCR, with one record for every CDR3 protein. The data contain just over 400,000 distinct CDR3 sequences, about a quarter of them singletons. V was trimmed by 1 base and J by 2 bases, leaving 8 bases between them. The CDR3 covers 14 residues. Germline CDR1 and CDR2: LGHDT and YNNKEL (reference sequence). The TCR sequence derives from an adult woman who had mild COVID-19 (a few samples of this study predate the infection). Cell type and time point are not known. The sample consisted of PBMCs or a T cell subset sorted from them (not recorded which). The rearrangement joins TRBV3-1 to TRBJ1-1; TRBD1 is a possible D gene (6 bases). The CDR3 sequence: CASSQVTGNTEAFF. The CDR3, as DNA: TGTGCCAGCAGCCAAGTGACAGGTAACACTGAAGCTTTCTTT.